This record concerns one TCR beta chain sequence. Its antigen remains undetermined. No much larger clonotype is one base removed from it; base qualities were not supplied. The immunoSEQ Assay, a bias-controlled multiplex PCR, was used to amplify TCRbeta CDR3 regions from genomic DNA. The paper's processing steps were these. Nucleated cell counts per sample were estimated from amplification of reference gene primers within the assay. Sequence reads were collapsed and filtered to measure the absolute abundance of every unique TCRbeta CDR3 rearrangement. For each sample, productive Simpson clonality was calculated as the square root of Simpson's diversity index over productive rearrangements. The immuneACCESS repertoire file appears here via TCRdb, limited to in-frame rearrangements. These files lack a portion of the clones; in checked studies, under half of the deficit traces to unresolved V genes, and the cause of the others is not known. The V and J calls and clone size are taken from that table; D and trimming were inferred from the DNA. The sample data list over 250,000 clones, and 75% to 90% of these were observed just once. The ten largest clones take up around 12% of the sample.

The sample originates from a study of blood T cell repertoires in COVID-19 (dated by TCRdb to between 2020 and 2021). Notes on the research overall: Collaborator samples came from the United States, Italy and Spain and covered acute and convalescent phases of COVID-19. A freely available public database, intended as a resource for researchers studying the immune response to SARS-CoV-2, is where the repertoires were released. The samples were drawn from two sources: the first 160 participants of the ongoing ImmuneRACE study, and over 950 subjects contributed by 6 global collaborators. Nearly every sample came with metadata listing a de-identified subject ID, COVID-19 status, age in years and sex. The prospective study material was composed of cDNA or gDNA derived from T cells, B-cell-depleted T cells, or PBMCs. The dataset comprised deeply sampled blood TCRbeta repertoires from subjects exposed to, actively infected with, or recovered from COVID-19. HLA class I and class II types, where available, came from metadata supplied by the sample provider rather than from assay-based typing. On the study overall, not on this receptor specifically: How much clinical and demographic metadata was included differed by source and by participant, and the metadata was provided uncurated.

Each collaborating institution followed its own protocols to collect whole blood in K2EDTA tubes. Collaborator samples were shipped for TCRbeta analysis as frozen whole blood, isolated PBMCs, or DNA extracted from either sample type. Here V drops 1 base and J drops 4 bases, and the junction holds 6 bases not matched to any gene. The CDR3, cysteine through phenylalanine, is 16 amino acids long. The read is trimmed to its CDR3 DNA, 48 bases read in frame from base 1. Via the germline V gene, CDR1 is MDHEN and CDR2 SYDVKM. The rearrangement joined TRBV28 to TRBJ2-1, with 8 junctional bases fitting TRBD2. Sequenced input: peripheral blood. The receptor's source is a woman aged 60-70 years with acute or convalescent COVID-19. In nucleotide form, the sequence is TGTGCCAGCAGTTTATCGGGTAGCGGGACGTACAATGAGCAGTTCTTC. The translation is CASSLSGSGTYNEQFF.